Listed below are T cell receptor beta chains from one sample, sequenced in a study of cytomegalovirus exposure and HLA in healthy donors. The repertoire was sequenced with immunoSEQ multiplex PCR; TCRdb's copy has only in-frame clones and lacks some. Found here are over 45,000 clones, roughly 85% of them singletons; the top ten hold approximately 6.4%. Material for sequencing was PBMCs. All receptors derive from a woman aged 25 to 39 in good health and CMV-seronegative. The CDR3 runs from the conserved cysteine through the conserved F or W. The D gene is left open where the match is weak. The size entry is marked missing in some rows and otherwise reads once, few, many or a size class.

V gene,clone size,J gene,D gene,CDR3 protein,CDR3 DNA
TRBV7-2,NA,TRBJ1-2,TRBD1,CASSLIPGGADYGYTF,TGTGCCAGCAGCTTAATCCCAGGGGGCGCGGACTATGGCTACACCTTC
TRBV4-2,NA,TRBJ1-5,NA,CASSQIRLKGDNQPQHF,TGTGCCAGCAGCCAAATACGACTTAAGGGAGACAATCAGCCCCAGCATTTT
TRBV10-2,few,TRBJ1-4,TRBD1,CATSTGQSTNEKLFF,TGCGCCACATCCACGGGACAGTCAACTAATGAAAAACTGTTTTTT
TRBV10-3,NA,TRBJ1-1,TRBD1,CAISGSPGQGASLRNTEAFF,TGTGCCATCAGTGGATCCCCGGGACAGGGGGCTTCGTTACGGAACACTGAAGCTTTCTTT
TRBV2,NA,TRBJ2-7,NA,CASSEHSATYEQYF,TGTGCCAGCAGTGAACATAGCGCGACCTACGAGCAGTACTTC
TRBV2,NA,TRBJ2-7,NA,CASSGLRGYEQYF,TGTGCCAGCAGTGGGCTTAGGGGATACGAGCAGTACTTC
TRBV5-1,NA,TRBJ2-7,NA,CASSLGEGGQDEQYF,TGCGCCAGCAGCTTGGGGGAGGGGGGGCAGGACGAGCAGTACTTC
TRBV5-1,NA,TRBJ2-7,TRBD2,CASNQREGSEQYF,TGCGCCAGCAACCAGCGGGAGGGGAGCGAGCAGTACTTC
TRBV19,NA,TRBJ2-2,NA,CASSGTYTGELFF,TGTGCCAGTAGCGGGACTTATACCGGGGAGCTGTTTTTT
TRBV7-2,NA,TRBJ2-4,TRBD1,CASSLDRGRTDIQYF,TGTGCCAGCAGCCTAGACAGGGGGCGAACGGACATTCAGTACTTC
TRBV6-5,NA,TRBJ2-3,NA,CASSQGSDTQYF,TGTGCCAGCAGCCAGGGGTCAGATACGCAGTATTTT
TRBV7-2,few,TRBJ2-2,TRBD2,CASSTTSANTGELFF,TGTGCCAGCAGCACTACTAGCGCGAACACCGGGGAGCTGTTTTTT
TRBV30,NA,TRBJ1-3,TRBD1,CAWGTGGEAGNTIYF,TGTGCCTGGGGTACAGGGGGCGAAGCTGGAAACACCATATATTTT
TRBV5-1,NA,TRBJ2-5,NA,CASSLGGLQTQYF,TGCGCCAGCAGCTTGGGAGGGCTGCAGACCCAGTACTTC
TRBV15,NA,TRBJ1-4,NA,CATSRDRWTNRVFF,TGTGCCACCAGCAGAGATCGTTGGACGAACAGGGTGTTTTTT
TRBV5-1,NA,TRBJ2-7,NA,CASSLVGRTLTYEQYF,TGCGCCAGCAGCTTGGTTGGCAGGACTTTAACCTACGAGCAGTACTTC
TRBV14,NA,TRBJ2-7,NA,CASSHPGGSYEQYF,TGTGCCAGCAGCCATCCTGGGGGGTCCTACGAGCAGTACTTC
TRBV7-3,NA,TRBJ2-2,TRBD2,CASSLGPSGNTGELFF,TGTGCCAGCAGCTTAGGCCCTAGCGGGAACACCGGGGAGCTGTTTTTT
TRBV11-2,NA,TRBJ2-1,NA,CASSPTISYNEQFF,TGTGCCAGCAGTCCTACTATCTCCTACAATGAGCAGTTCTTC
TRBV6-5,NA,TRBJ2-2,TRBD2,CASSYSTSGYTGELFF,TGTGCCAGCAGTTACTCGACTAGCGGATACACCGGGGAGCTGTTTTTT
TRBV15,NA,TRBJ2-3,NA,CATSKRASTDTQYF,TGTGCCACCAGCAAGCGTGCTAGCACAGATACGCAGTATTTT
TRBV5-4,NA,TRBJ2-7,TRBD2,CASSSFIGVAGYEQYF,TGTGCCAGCAGCAGCTTTATTGGGGTAGCGGGCTACGAGCAGTACTTC
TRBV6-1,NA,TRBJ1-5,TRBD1,CASSADRTGKSNQPQHF,TGTGCCAGCAGTGCCGACCGGACAGGGAAGAGCAATCAGCCCCAGCATTTT
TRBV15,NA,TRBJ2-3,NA,CATSRESGFATDTQYF,TGTGCCACCAGCAGAGAGTCAGGGTTTGCCACAGATACGCAGTATTTT
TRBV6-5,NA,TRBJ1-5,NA,CASSYSAVNQPQHF,TGTGCCAGCAGTTACTCGGCAGTAAATCAGCCCCAGCATTTT
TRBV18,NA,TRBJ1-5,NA,CASSPNRGGNQPQHF,TGTGCCAGCTCACCAAATAGGGGTGGGAATCAGCCCCAGCATTTT
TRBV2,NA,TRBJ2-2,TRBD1,CASEALGTGVTGELFF,TGTGCCAGCGAGGCGTTAGGGACAGGGGTAACCGGGGAGCTGTTTTTT
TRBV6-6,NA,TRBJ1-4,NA,CAGKTGTNEKLFF,TGTGCCGGAAAGACTGGGACTAATGAAAAACTGTTTTTT
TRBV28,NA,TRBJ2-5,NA,CASREGSQKGSQYF,TGTGCCAGCAGGGAGGGCAGTCAGAAGGGGTCCCAGTACTTC
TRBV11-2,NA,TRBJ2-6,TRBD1,CASSYDRGIRANVLTF,TGTGCCAGCAGCTACGACAGGGGAATTAGGGCCAACGTCCTGACTTTC
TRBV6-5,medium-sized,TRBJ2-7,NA,CASSYGTGFGSRQYF,TGTGCCAGCAGTTACGGGACTGGATTTGGATCACGGCAGTACTTC
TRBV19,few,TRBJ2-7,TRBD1,CASSTRTGPYEQYF,TGTGCCAGTAGTACTCGGACAGGTCCCTACGAGCAGTACTTC
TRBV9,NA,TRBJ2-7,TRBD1,CASSSSLQGYYEQYF,TGTGCCAGCAGCTCAAGCCTACAGGGGTACTACGAGCAGTACTTC
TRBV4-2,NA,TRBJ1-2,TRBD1,CASSTPTGNGYTF,TGTGCCAGCAGCACCCCGACAGGGAACGGCTACACCTTC
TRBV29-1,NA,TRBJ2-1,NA,CSVETPSYNEQFF,TGCAGCGTTGAAACACCCAGTTACAATGAGCAGTTCTTC
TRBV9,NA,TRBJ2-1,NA,CASSQQGNSYNEQFF,TGTGCCAGCAGCCAACAGGGAAACTCCTACAATGAGCAGTTCTTC
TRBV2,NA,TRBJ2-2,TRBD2,CASRSGGGLGAGELFF,TGTGCCAGCAGATCGGGGGGAGGGCTGGGAGCCGGGGAGCTGTTTTTT
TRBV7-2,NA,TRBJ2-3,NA,CASSLAARDTQYF,TGTGCCAGCAGCTTAGCCGCTAGGGATACGCAGTATTTT
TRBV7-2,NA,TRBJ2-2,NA,CASSPLPYNTGELFF,TGTGCCAGCAGCCCCCTTCCTTATAACACCGGGGAGCTGTTTTTT
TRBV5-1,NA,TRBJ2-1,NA,CASSLGQGLDEQFF,TGCGCCAGCAGCTTGGGGCAGGGCCTCGATGAGCAGTTCTTC
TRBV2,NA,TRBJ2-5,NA,CASRAGSVETQYF,TGTGCCAGCCGGGCGGGGTCAGTAGAGACCCAGTACTTC
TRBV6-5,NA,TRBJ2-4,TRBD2,CASRPWREGKNIQYF,TGTGCCAGCAGGCCCTGGCGGGAGGGCAAAAACATTCAGTACTTC
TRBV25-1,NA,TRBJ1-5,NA,CASSEPGNQPQHF,TGTGCCAGCAGTGAACCCGGGAATCAGCCCCAGCATTTT